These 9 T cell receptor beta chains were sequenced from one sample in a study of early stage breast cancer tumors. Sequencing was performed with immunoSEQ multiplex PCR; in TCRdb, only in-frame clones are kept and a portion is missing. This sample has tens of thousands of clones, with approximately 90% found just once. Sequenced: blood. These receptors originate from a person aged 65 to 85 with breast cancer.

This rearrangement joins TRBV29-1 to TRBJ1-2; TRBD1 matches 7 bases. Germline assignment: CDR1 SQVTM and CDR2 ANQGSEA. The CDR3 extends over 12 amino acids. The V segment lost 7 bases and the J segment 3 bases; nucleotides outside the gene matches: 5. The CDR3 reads CSGHRGDYGYTF. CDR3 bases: TGCAGCGGCCACAGGGGCGACTATGGCTACACCTTC.

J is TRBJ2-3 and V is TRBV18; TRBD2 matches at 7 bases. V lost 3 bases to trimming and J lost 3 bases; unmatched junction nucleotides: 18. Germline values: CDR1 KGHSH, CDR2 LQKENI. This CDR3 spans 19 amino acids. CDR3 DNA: TGTGCCAGCTCACCTCCAAGGTCGGGAGGAGTAAGAAGTACAGATACGCAGTATTTT. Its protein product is CASSPPRSGGVRSTDTQYF.

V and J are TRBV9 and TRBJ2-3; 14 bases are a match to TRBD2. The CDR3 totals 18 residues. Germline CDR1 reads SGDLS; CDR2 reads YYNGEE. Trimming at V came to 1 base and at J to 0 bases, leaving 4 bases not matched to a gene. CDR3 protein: CASSVMTSGGGSTDTQYF. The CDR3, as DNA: TGTGCCAGCAGCGTAATGACTAGCGGGGGGGGGAGCACAGATACGCAGTATTTT.

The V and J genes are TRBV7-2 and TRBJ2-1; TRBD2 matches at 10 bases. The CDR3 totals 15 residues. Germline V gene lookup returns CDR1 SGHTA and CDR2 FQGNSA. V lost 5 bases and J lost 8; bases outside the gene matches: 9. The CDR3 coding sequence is TGTGCCAGCAGCGTCAATAGCGGGGGGAGGGATGAGCAGTTCTTC. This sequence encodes CASSVNSGGRDEQFF.

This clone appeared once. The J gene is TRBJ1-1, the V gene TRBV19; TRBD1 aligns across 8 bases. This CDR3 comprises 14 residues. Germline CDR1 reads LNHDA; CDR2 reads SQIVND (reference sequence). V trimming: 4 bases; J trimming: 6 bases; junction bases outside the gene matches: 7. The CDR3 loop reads CASSRERTGPEAFF. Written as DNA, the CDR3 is TGTGCCAGTAGTAGAGAAAGGACAGGGCCTGAAGCTTTCTTT.

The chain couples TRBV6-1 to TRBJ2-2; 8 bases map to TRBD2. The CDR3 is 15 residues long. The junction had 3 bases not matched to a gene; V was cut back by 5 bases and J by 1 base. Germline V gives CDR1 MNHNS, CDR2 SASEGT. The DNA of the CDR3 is TGTGCCAGCAGTACCCTAGCGGGGAACACCGGGGAGCTGTTTTTT. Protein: CASSTLAGNTGELFF.

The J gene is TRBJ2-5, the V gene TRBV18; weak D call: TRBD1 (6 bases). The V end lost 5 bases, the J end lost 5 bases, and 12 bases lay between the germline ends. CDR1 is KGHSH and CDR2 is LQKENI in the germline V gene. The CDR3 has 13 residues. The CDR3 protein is CASSSGHGETQYF. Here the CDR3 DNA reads TGTGCCAGCTCATCGGGACACGGGGAGACCCAGTACTTC.

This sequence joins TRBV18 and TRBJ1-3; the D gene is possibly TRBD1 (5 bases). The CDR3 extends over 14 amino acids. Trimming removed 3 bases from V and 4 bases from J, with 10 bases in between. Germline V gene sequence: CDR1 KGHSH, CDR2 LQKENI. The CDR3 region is CASSPGRAGNTIYF. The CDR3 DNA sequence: TGTGCCAGCTCACCTGGCAGGGCCGGAAACACCATATATTTT.

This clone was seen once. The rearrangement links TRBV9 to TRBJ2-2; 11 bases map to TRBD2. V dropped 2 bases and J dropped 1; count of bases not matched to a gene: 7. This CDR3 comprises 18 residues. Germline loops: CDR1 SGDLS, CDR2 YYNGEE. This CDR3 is CASSVLAGGRKNTGELFF. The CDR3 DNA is TGTGCCAGCAGCGTCCTAGCGGGAGGCCGAAAGAACACCGGGGAGCTGTTTTTT.